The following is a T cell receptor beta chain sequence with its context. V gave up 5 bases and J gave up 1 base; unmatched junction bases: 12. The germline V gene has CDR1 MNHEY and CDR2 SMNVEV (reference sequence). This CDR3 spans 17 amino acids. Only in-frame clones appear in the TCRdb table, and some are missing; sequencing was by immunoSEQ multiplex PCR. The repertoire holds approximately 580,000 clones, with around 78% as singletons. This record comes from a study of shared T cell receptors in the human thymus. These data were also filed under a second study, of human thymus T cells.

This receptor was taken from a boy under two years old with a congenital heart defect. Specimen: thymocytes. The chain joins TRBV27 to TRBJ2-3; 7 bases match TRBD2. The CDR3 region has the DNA TGTGCCAGCAGTATAAATCGGACTAGTAAGGGCACAGATACGCAGTATTTT. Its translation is CASSINRTSKGTDTQYF.